The present TCR beta chain was sequenced within a study of blood T cell repertoires in COVID-19. About the study: The United States, Italy and Spain provided the acute and convalescent COVID-19 samples. Sample material is recorded as cDNA or gDNA derived from T cells, B-cell-depleted T cells, or PBMCs.

The CDR3 is made up of 14 amino acids. The V end lost 2 bases, the J end lost 0 bases, and 6 bases lay between the germline ends. Germline CDR1 reads SGHDT; CDR2 reads YYEEEE. Per the original data handling: Cell counts per sample came from amplifying reference gene primers. Sequencing used immunoSEQ multiplex PCR; TCRdb keeps in-frame clones, though not all of them. V and J calls and clone size are as listed in that table; D and trimming were resolved from the DNA. The sample contains 250,000 or so clones, 88% of which appear only once. Those enrolled, adults aged about 18 to 89 years, came from under 25 US areas.

The sequence was collected from a woman aged 40 to 50 with acute COVID-19. The chain combines TRBV5-6 with TRBJ1-3; D gene ambiguous. Sequencing was done on a sample of PBMCs or T cells enriched from blood (not recorded which). DNA of the CDR3: TGTGCCAGCAGCTTTTCTTTCTCTGGAAACACCATATATTTT. As protein: CASSFSFSGNTIYF. Drawing the rest from reference TRBV5-6 and TRBJ1-3, the complete variable domain is DAGVTQSPTHLIKTRGQQVTLRCSPKSGHDTVSWYQQALGQGPQFIFQYYEEEERQRGNFPDRFSGHQFPNYSSELNVNALLLGDSALYLCASSFSFSGNTIYFGEGSWLTVV.